This is a list of T cell receptor beta chains from one sample in a study of cytomegalovirus exposure and HLA in healthy donors. Profiling relied on immunoSEQ multiplex PCR, and the TCRdb table lists in-frame clones only, not all of them. The sample yields approximately 90,000 clones, 60% to 80% seen once. Sequenced: PBMCs. All receptors come from a man in his forties in good health and CMV-seronegative. The conserved cysteine and the conserved F or W are not part of the CDR3 here. Each record gives: J gene, clone size, V gene, CDR3 length, CDR3 protein. Clone size is given for some rows only: seen once, a few or many times, or a class if the clone is expanded.

j_gene: TRBJ1-1
abundance: few
v_gene: TRBV7-3
len: 11
CDR3aa: ASRLQGNTEAF

j_gene: TRBJ2-7
abundance: -
v_gene: TRBV4-2
len: 13
CDR3aa: ASSIAGGDSYEQY

j_gene: TRBJ1-2
abundance: -
v_gene: TRBV15
len: 13
CDR3aa: ATRSLSATNYGYT

j_gene: TRBJ2-1
abundance: -
v_gene: TRBV19
len: 13
CDR3aa: ASSETSGTPNEQF

j_gene: TRBJ1-3
abundance: -
v_gene: TRBV19
len: 12
CDR3aa: ASTAPRSGNTIY

j_gene: TRBJ2-3
abundance: -
v_gene: TRBV9
len: 13
CDR3aa: ASSVGAGNADTQY

j_gene: TRBJ2-2
abundance: -
v_gene: TRBV5-1
len: 13
CDR3aa: ASSLTQGNTGELF

j_gene: TRBJ1-3
abundance: -
v_gene: TRBV12-5
len: 12
CDR3aa: ASGRGDSGNTIY

j_gene: TRBJ2-7
abundance: few
v_gene: TRBV6-1
len: 12
CDR3aa: ASRGLAGSYEQY

j_gene: TRBJ1-5
abundance: -
v_gene: TRBV10-2
len: 12
CDR3aa: ASSHDRYYQPQH

j_gene: TRBJ1-5
abundance: -
v_gene: TRBV10-3
len: 13
CDR3aa: AIRPGQGSNQPQH

j_gene: TRBJ2-5
abundance: -
v_gene: TRBV7-2
len: 10
CDR3aa: ASSLALAVQY

j_gene: TRBJ2-1
abundance: many
v_gene: TRBV7-9
len: 13
CDR3aa: ASSIGQGADNEQF

j_gene: TRBJ2-2
abundance: -
v_gene: TRBV15
len: 14
CDR3aa: ATSRDRLAGAGELF

j_gene: TRBJ2-5
abundance: -
v_gene: TRBV7-7
len: 13
CDR3aa: ASSARQGIGETQY

j_gene: TRBJ2-1
abundance: -
v_gene: TRBV4-1
len: 11
CDR3aa: ASSPSLAFEQF

j_gene: TRBJ1-1
abundance: -
v_gene: TRBV13
len: 18
CDR3aa: ASSLGRAGAWGELDTEAF

j_gene: TRBJ1-5
abundance: -
v_gene: TRBV10-2
len: 13
CDR3aa: ASSRGTTGNQPQH

j_gene: TRBJ2-1
abundance: -
v_gene: TRBV15
len: 12
CDR3aa: ATSSGGSGHEQF

j_gene: TRBJ2-1
abundance: -
v_gene: TRBV30
len: 9
CDR3aa: AWTGWNEQF

j_gene: TRBJ1-4
abundance: -
v_gene: TRBV19
len: 12
CDR3aa: ASSISGYNEKLF

j_gene: TRBJ1-6
abundance: -
v_gene: TRBV30
len: 14
CDR3aa: AWTIEGVRGNSPLH

j_gene: TRBJ1-5
abundance: -
v_gene: TRBV10-1
len: 14
CDR3aa: ANLGQNLYSNQPQH

j_gene: TRBJ2-5
abundance: -
v_gene: TRBV5-6
len: 12
CDR3aa: ASSHREAQETQY

j_gene: TRBJ2-1
abundance: -
v_gene: TRBV6-5
len: 12
CDR3aa: ASSYSARGNEQF

j_gene: TRBJ2-5
abundance: -
v_gene: TRBV5-6
len: 9
CDR3aa: ASSSQETQY

j_gene: TRBJ1-2
abundance: once
v_gene: TRBV5-1
len: 13
CDR3aa: ASSLSRTGRNGYT

j_gene: TRBJ2-4
abundance: -
v_gene: TRBV13
len: 14
CDR3aa: ASSLERGQQGNIQY

j_gene: TRBJ2-1
abundance: -
v_gene: TRBV7-6
len: 10
CDR3aa: ASSFAVSEQF

j_gene: TRBJ1-5
abundance: -
v_gene: TRBV6-1
len: 14
CDR3aa: ASSDPDRVWGQPQH

j_gene: TRBJ2-7
abundance: once
v_gene: TRBV25-1
len: 12
CDR3aa: ASSGFGQVYEQY

j_gene: TRBJ2-3
abundance: -
v_gene: TRBV6-4
len: 13
CDR3aa: ASSRQATSTDTQY

j_gene: TRBJ2-5
abundance: -
v_gene: TRBV11-2
len: 12
CDR3aa: ASSLVGGKETQY

j_gene: TRBJ2-3
abundance: few
v_gene: TRBV7-9
len: 10
CDR3aa: ALSSNTDTQY

j_gene: TRBJ2-1
abundance: -
v_gene: TRBV7-3
len: 15
CDR3aa: ASATPSGRASYNEQF

j_gene: TRBJ1-5
abundance: -
v_gene: TRBV9
len: 12
CDR3aa: ASSAYTGMQPQH

j_gene: TRBJ1-2
abundance: -
v_gene: TRBV29-1
len: 11
CDR3aa: SVERQPNYGYT

j_gene: TRBJ1-1
abundance: -
v_gene: TRBV5-1
len: 12
CDR3aa: ASSLEQGRAEAF

j_gene: TRBJ1-2
abundance: few
v_gene: TRBV6-5
len: 10
CDR3aa: ASSSGARGYT

j_gene: TRBJ2-5
abundance: -
v_gene: TRBV5-1
len: 13
CDR3aa: ASSLAGAWQETQY

j_gene: TRBJ1-3
abundance: -
v_gene: TRBV30
len: 13
CDR3aa: AWSVGGGSGNTIY

j_gene: TRBJ2-2
abundance: -
v_gene: TRBV28
len: 14
CDR3aa: ASSPGTSGNTGELF

j_gene: TRBJ1-1
abundance: few
v_gene: TRBV5-4
len: 14
CDR3aa: ASSPSAGVQNTEAF

j_gene: TRBJ1-5
abundance: -
v_gene: TRBV19
len: 13
CDR3aa: ASKWGGKSNQPQH